Sequencing of this T cell receptor beta chain was carried out in a study of shared T cell receptors in the human thymus (dated by TCRdb to about 2021). Context from the whole study: The study investigated the way shared, self-reactive T-cell receptor alpha chains are produced in the human thymus.

Remarks on this clone: Its antigen target is currently unknown. The input lacks base qualities; no much larger clone sits a single base away.

The CDR3, cysteine through phenylalanine, is 13 amino acids long. Kept here is only the CDR3 DNA, which spans 39 bases and is read in frame from base 1. CDR1 is given as MDHEN and CDR2 as SYDVKM, both from the germline V gene. V is cut by 9 bases and J by 5 bases, and the space between the germline ends is 17 bases. Library creation used the immunoSEQ multiplex PCR assay. The table was pulled from immuneACCESS by TCRdb, which kept in-frame rearrangements only. Such tables lose some clones; where checked, under half of the loss comes from unresolved V genes, and the rest has no known cause. Counted in this sample were some 400,000 clones; roughly 94% of them appeared once. The ten top clones hold approximately 0.02% of the sample.

Recombination linked TRBV28 to TRBJ2-7; the best D guess is TRBD1, with 5 bases matching. The sample was thymocytes. The origin of this receptor is a human donor. The CDR3 here reads CASQGLSLDEQYF. The DNA is as follows: TGTGCCAGTCAGGGTTTATCCCTCGACGAGCAGTACTTC.